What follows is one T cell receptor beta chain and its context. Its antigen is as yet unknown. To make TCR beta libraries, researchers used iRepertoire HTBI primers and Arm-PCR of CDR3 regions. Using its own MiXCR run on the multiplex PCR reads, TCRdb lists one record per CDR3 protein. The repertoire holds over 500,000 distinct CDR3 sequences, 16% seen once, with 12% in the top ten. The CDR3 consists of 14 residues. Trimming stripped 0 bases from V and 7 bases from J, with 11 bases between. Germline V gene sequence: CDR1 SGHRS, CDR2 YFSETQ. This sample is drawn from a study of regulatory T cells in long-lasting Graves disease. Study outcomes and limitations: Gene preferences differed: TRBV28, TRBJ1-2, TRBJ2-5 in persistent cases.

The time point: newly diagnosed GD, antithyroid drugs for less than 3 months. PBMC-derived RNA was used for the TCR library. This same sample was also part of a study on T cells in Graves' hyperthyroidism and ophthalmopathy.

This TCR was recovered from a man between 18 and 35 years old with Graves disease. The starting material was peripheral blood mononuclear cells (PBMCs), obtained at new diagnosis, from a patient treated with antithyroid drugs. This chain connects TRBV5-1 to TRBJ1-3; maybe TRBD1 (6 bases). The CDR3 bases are TGCGCCAGCAGCTTGGATGCAGGGGTGAACACCATATATTTT. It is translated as CASSLDAGVNTIYF.